Listed below are T cell receptor beta chains from one sample, sequenced in a study of blood T cell repertoires in COVID-19. Measured with immunoSEQ multiplex PCR; TCRdb has only the in-frame clones, and not every one. The sample has some 45,000 clones, 85% to 90% seen once; the top ten hold 14%. Input material: peripheral blood. The receptors were sampled from a human donor in a cohort sampled during active COVID-19. Each CDR3 is given with its conserved first and last residue. Fields, in order: CDR3 DNA, CDR3 protein, V gene, J gene, D gene, clone size. A D gene is named only where the DNA matches it firmly. For some rows the clone size is stated as once, few or many, or as a class when expanded; others skip it.

CDR3 DNA: TGTGCCAGCAGCTTGGGGGACAGAAACTATGGCTACACCTTC
CDR3 protein: CASSLGDRNYGYTF
V gene: TRBV13
J gene: TRBJ1-2
D gene: TRBD1
clone size: NA

CDR3 DNA: TGCGCCAGCAGCTTTCCGGCAGATACGCAGTATTTT
CDR3 protein: CASSFPADTQYF
V gene: TRBV5-1
J gene: TRBJ2-3
D gene: NA
clone size: NA

CDR3 DNA: TGTGCCAGCAGCGTAACAGGGGGCTGGAGTGAAAAACTGTTTTTT
CDR3 protein: CASSVTGGWSEKLFF
V gene: TRBV9
J gene: TRBJ1-4
D gene: TRBD1
clone size: NA

CDR3 DNA: TGTGCCAGCCGCACTAGCGGGGGAAACACCGGGGAGCTGTTTTTT
CDR3 protein: CASRTSGGNTGELFF
V gene: TRBV19
J gene: TRBJ2-2
D gene: TRBD2
clone size: NA

CDR3 DNA: TGTGCCAGCTCACTCCGGGACACCCAAGAGACCCAGTACTTC
CDR3 protein: CASSLRDTQETQYF
V gene: TRBV18
J gene: TRBJ2-5
D gene: NA
clone size: NA

CDR3 DNA: TGTGCCAGCAGCCAATCTTCTAGCGGGGGGTATCGCACAGATACGCAGTATTTT
CDR3 protein: CASSQSSSGGYRTDTQYF
V gene: TRBV3-1/TRBV3-2
J gene: TRBJ2-3
D gene: TRBD2
clone size: NA

CDR3 DNA: TGCGCCAGCCTAGCTAATAGCAATCAGCCCCAGCATTTT
CDR3 protein: CASLANSNQPQHF
V gene: TRBV10-2
J gene: TRBJ1-5
D gene: NA
clone size: NA

CDR3 DNA: TGCGCCAGCAGCCAAGGTCAGAATGAGCAGTTCTTC
CDR3 protein: CASSQGQNEQFF
V gene: TRBV4-1
J gene: TRBJ2-1
D gene: NA
clone size: NA

CDR3 DNA: TGTGCCAGCAGCCAAGATAGCGGGGGGGCCATCCACGAGCAGTACTTC
CDR3 protein: CASSQDSGGAIHEQYF
V gene: TRBV3-1/TRBV3-2
J gene: TRBJ2-7
D gene: TRBD2
clone size: NA

CDR3 DNA: TGCGCCAGCAGCCAAGATCAAGAGGCCGCAGCAGCATCCTACGAGCAGTACTTC
CDR3 protein: CASSQDQEAAAASYEQYF
V gene: TRBV4-1
J gene: TRBJ2-7
D gene: NA
clone size: NA

CDR3 DNA: TGTGCCAGCAGCTTAGCGAGGACAGGGGACAACGAGCAGTACTTC
CDR3 protein: CASSLARTGDNEQYF
V gene: TRBV7-2
J gene: TRBJ2-7
D gene: TRBD1
clone size: NA

CDR3 DNA: TGTGCCAGCAGTTTCGCGACAGGGGGGACCGGTTCACCCCTCCACTTT
CDR3 protein: CASSFATGGTGSPLHF
V gene: TRBV27
J gene: TRBJ1-6
D gene: TRBD1
clone size: few

CDR3 DNA: TGTGCCAGTAGTATAGCGGAGGGTTTGAGTGAGCAGTTCTTC
CDR3 protein: CASSIAEGLSEQFF
V gene: TRBV19
J gene: TRBJ2-1
D gene: NA
clone size: medium-sized

CDR3 DNA: TGTGCCAGCACGTTAAGGACTAGCGGGGGGCAGGGGACCCAGTACTTC
CDR3 protein: CASTLRTSGGQGTQYF
V gene: TRBV2
J gene: TRBJ2-5
D gene: TRBD2
clone size: once

CDR3 DNA: TGTGCTACCTCTAGTCGGGGGGGCACTGAAGCTTTCTTT
CDR3 protein: CATSSRGGTEAFF
V gene: TRBV12-5
J gene: TRBJ1-1
D gene: NA
clone size: NA

CDR3 DNA: TGTGCCAGCAGCTTGGCCCTGGGGAGGGGGACTTACAATGAGCAGTTCTTC
CDR3 protein: CASSLALGRGTYNEQFF
V gene: TRBV7-8
J gene: TRBJ2-1
D gene: NA
clone size: once

CDR3 DNA: TGTGCCTGGGGGATAGGGGGGGGAGATACGCAGTATTTT
CDR3 protein: CAWGIGGGDTQYF
V gene: TRBV30
J gene: TRBJ2-3
D gene: NA
clone size: NA

CDR3 DNA: TGTGCCAGTAGAGGTATAGAGGCTAACTATGGCTACACCTTC
CDR3 protein: CASRGIEANYGYTF
V gene: TRBV19
J gene: TRBJ1-2
D gene: NA
clone size: NA

CDR3 DNA: TGTGCCAGCACCGGTAGGTGGACAGCCCATGAAGACACTGAAGCTTTCTTT
CDR3 protein: CASTGRWTAHEDTEAFF
V gene: TRBV6-4
J gene: TRBJ1-1
D gene: NA
clone size: once

CDR3 DNA: TGTGCCAGCAGTGAGTTCGGGTCTGCAACTAATGAAAAACTGTTTTTT
CDR3 protein: CASSEFGSATNEKLFF
V gene: TRBV2
J gene: TRBJ1-4
D gene: NA
clone size: NA

CDR3 DNA: TGTGCCAGCAGCTTGGGACACCGCACAGATACGCAGTATTTT
CDR3 protein: CASSLGHRTDTQYF
V gene: TRBV5-4
J gene: TRBJ2-3
D gene: NA
clone size: NA

CDR3 DNA: TGTGCCAGCAGTTTACTAGGACAGACTAACTATGGCTACACCTTC
CDR3 protein: CASSLLGQTNYGYTF
V gene: TRBV27
J gene: TRBJ1-2
D gene: NA
clone size: NA

CDR3 DNA: TGCGCCAGCAGCCAAGACCCAGGGGGAAACACCATATATTTT
CDR3 protein: CASSQDPGGNTIYF
V gene: TRBV4-1
J gene: TRBJ1-3
D gene: NA
clone size: few

CDR3 DNA: TGTGCCAGCAGCTCCACGGAACGGGGAAATCAGCCCCAGCATTTT
CDR3 protein: CASSSTERGNQPQHF
V gene: TRBV7-6
J gene: TRBJ1-5
D gene: NA
clone size: once